This entry describes one TCR beta chain. What this receptor recognizes is not known. One end of the junction fails to match germline, which may point to a read error. There are 16 amino acids in the CDR3, from cysteine to phenylalanine inclusive. Just CDR3 DNA is preserved here, 48 bases in frame from base 1. The germline V gene sets CDR1 to LGHNA and CDR2 to YSLEER. RNA was isolated from bulk unsorted tissue, and RNA quality was assessed with a NanoDrop ND-1000 and an Agilent 2100. Normal lung samples were distant non-tumor tissue taken more than 3 cm from the tumor edge. The donors were newly diagnosed lung cancer patients admitted for thoracic surgery in China from August to November 2014 who had not received prior chemotherapy. Patients with previous radiotherapy or chemotherapy, or with another concurrent cancer, were excluded from the study. Surgical tissue pieces of 1-2 cm3 were preserved in RNAlater solution and were kept at -80 degrees C until use.

The data derive from a study of tumor and adjacent non-tumor tissue in lung cancer (dated by TCRdb to between 2017 and 2018). Background for the entire study: The cohort included roughly 11 adenocarcinoma, 2 squamous cell carcinoma and 1 small cell lung cancer patients. Ages among the roughly 15 patients ranged from about 30 to 85 years, there were roughly ten men and 5 women, and disease was at TNM stage I to III. Sequencing generated a total of 125,075,908 productive TCRbeta reads, averaging roughly 4.2 million reads per sample. Using bulk TCRbeta repertoires from around 15 lung cancer patients, the study set lung tumor tissue side by side with matched distant non-tumor lung tissue. TCRbeta CDR3 sequencing was performed on thirty paired specimens, with one tumor sample and one normal lung sample collected per patient. Study-wide conclusions, independent of this receptor: Neither the sequencing platform nor unique molecular identifiers are named or mentioned anywhere in the methods. TCR diversity was significantly higher in younger patients, and greater tumor TCR diversity was associated with shorter overall survival and shorter disease-free survival. The top 100 clones made up a significantly larger cumulative share of the repertoire in normal lung than in tumor tissue. Peripheral blood was not sequenced, so blood TCRbeta repertoires were not examined in the lung cancer patients of the study. The cohort had only 15 or so patients, and the authors noted that larger samples and more detailed clinical data are needed. Tumor tissue showed significantly higher TCR diversity (inverse Simpson) than normal lung tissue, at around 450 vs 150 (P = 0.0075, Mann-Whitney U test).

Libraries were prepared through multiplex PCR. TCRdb lists the instrument as Illumina HiSeq 2500. Following protocols modified from ARM-PCR, the researchers constructed TCRbeta libraries through three rounds of nested PCR with primers (Table S4). Before sequencing, PCR products in the 200-500 bp range were cut out of the gel and cleaned up using the QIAquick gel extraction kit. On the study's bioinformatics: Reads were cleaned using Trimmomatic, were merged into complete CDR3 sequences using FLASH, and were assigned to V(D)J germline segments using MiTCR. Clonal diversity was computed as the inverse Simpson's index with VDJtools. A read counted as productive if the sequence was in-frame and lacked a premature stop codon. TCRdb's own reprocessing of the public reads used fastp at Q25 and MiXCR and kept productive beta chains. Rows with a matching CDR3 protein are joined into one entry that keeps the most common DNA and genes. The V and J calls here are based on TCRdb, not the publication. The sample includes 80,000 to 130,000 distinct CDR3 sequences, with over 55% observed a single time. Around 19% of the sample comes from the top ten.

Specimen: distant non-tumor lung tissue. The rearranged segments are TRBV4-3 and TRBJ1-2; tentative D gene TRBD1, with 5 bases matching. The TCR comes from a man aged 30-40 years with non-small cell lung cancer. The base sequence is TGCGCCAGTAGCCAAGCAGGGCGAGCGATTAACTATGGCTACACCTTC. It specifies CASSQAGRAINYGYTF.